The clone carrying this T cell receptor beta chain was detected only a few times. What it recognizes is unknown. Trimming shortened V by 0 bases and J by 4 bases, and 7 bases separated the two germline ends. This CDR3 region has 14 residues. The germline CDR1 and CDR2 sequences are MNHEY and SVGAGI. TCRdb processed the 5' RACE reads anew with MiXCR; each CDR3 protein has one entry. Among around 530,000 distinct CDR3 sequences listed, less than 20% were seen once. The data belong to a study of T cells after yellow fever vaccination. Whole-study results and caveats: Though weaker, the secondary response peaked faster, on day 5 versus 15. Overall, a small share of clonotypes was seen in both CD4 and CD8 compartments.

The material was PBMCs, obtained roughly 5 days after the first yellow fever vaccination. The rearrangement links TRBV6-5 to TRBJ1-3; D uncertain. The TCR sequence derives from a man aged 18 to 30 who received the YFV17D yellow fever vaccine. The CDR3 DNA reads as TGTGCCAGCAGTTACTCGTCGCAGGGAAACACCATATATTTT. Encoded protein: CASSYSSQGNTIYF.